These 14 T cell receptor beta chains came from one sample sequenced in a study of OX40 agonist ivuxolimab in advanced cancers. Repertoires were generated with immunoSEQ multiplex PCR, while TCRdb's copy carries only in-frame clones and drops some. The data contain 60,000 or so clones, 70% to 90% of them seen just once; the ten biggest clones take up about 5%. The starting material was CD4+ or CD8+ T cells sorted from blood, obtained in a trial of the OX40 agonist ivuxolimab. Receptors were obtained from an adult with an advanced solid tumor such as melanoma, head and neck, liver or kidney cancer.

The CDR3 coding sequence is TGTGCCAGCAGCTTTCCCGGGACTAGCGGGGGGCGGCAGTTCTTC. Protein sequence: CASSFPGTSGGRQFF. The rearrangement joins TRBV5-4 to TRBJ2-1; TRBD2 aligns across 15 bases. Trimming cost V 2 bases and J 12 bases; bases outside gene matches: 6. The CDR3 sequence is 15 residues long. Germline loops: CDR1 SGHNT, CDR2 YYREEE (reference sequence).

The chain carries TRBV5-4 and TRBJ2-1, with D possibly TRBD2 on 7 matching bases. The CDR3 has 16 residues. With 3 bases removed from V and 3 bases from J, the gap between germline ends came to 16 bases. CDR1 and CDR2 from the germline V gene are SGHNT and YYREEE (reference sequence). This chain's CDR3 is CASSSGGGRGYNEQFF. Written as DNA, the CDR3 is TGTGCCAGCAGCTCTGGAGGGGGGAGGGGCTACAATGAGCAGTTCTTC.

The rearrangement links TRBV4-3 to TRBJ1-4; no definite D call. This CDR3 region has 16 residues. V lost 4 bases to trimming and J lost 5 bases, with 17 bases between them. Germline values: CDR1 LGHNA, CDR2 YSLEER. This CDR3 is CASSPEGRPENEKLFF. The CDR3 nucleotides read TGCGCCAGCAGCCCGGAAGGGAGGCCGGAGAATGAAAAACTGTTTTTT.

The chain carries TRBV11-3 and TRBJ2-5; tentatively, D is TRBD2 (5 bases). The CDR3 has 14 amino acids. The germline V and J ends were trimmed by 5 bases and 1 base, with 11 bases remaining between them. Germline V gene data show CDR1 as SGHNT and CDR2 as YENEEA. In DNA, the CDR3 is TGTGCCAGCAGCCCCCCGGGATCCCAAGAGACCCAGTACTTC. As protein: CASSPPGSQETQYF. Filled out from reference TRBV11-3 and TRBJ2-5, the complete variable domain reads EAGVVQSPRYKIIEKKQPVAFWCNPISGHNTLYWYLQNLGQGPELLIRYENEEAVDDSQLPKDRFSAERLKGVDSTLKIQPAELGDSAVYLCASSPPGSQETQYFGPGTRLLVL.

The V gene is TRBV6-1, the J gene TRBJ1-5, with a weak D call TRBD1 (5 bases). The V end was cut by 2 bases, the J end by 4 bases, with 21 bases between. The CDR3 is 18 residues long. Germline lookup yields CDR1 MNHNS and CDR2 SASEGT. The CDR3 DNA is TGTGCCAGCAGTGAATTAGGGTCAGGGCGCAGGGAAAATCAGCCCCAGCATTTT. Translating it yields CASSELGSGRRENQPQHF.

The rearrangement uses TRBV15 and TRBJ2-2; D might be TRBD1 or TRBD2, each matching 5 bases. Germline V gives CDR1 LNHNV, CDR2 YYDKDF (reference sequence). V was shortened by 3 bases and J by 6 bases, with 14 bases between the two germline ends. The CDR3 runs to 15 residues. In nucleotides, the CDR3 is TGTGCCACCAGCAGTCGGGGCCCCTTATCCGGGGAGCTGTTTTTT. Translated, it gives CATSSRGPLSGELFF.

This clone has a single count. The chain carries TRBV11-2 and TRBJ2-7, with D possibly matching TRBD1 (6 bases). Germline CDR1 SGHAT, CDR2 FQNNGV. V lost 0 bases to trimming and J lost 1 base, with 10 bases between them. This CDR3 contains 15 residues. The chain's CDR3 is CASSLETGSSYEQYF. DNA of the CDR3: TGTGCCAGCAGCTTAGAAACAGGGAGTTCCTACGAGCAGTACTTC. The complete variable domain, with remaining parts taken from reference TRBV11-2 and TRBJ2-7, reads EAGVAQSPRYKIIEKRQSVAFWCNPISGHATLYWYQQILGQGPKLLIQFQNNGVVDDSQLPKDRFSAERLKGVDSTLKIQPAKLEDSAVYLCASSLETGSSYEQYFGPGTRLTVT.

This clone was found once. The chain couples TRBV7-9 to TRBJ2-1, with 8 bases identical to TRBD2. Germline lookup yields CDR1 SEHNR and CDR2 FQNEAQ (reference sequence). The ends lost 5 bases at V and 4 bases at J; junction bases unmatched: 13. The CDR3 has 17 amino acids. CDR3 residues: CASSQIPGLGGYNEQFF. DNA for the CDR3: TGTGCCAGCAGCCAAATACCGGGACTAGGGGGGTACAATGAGCAGTTCTTC.

The CDR3 region is CASSLLGLAISYEQYF. The CDR3 DNA reads as TGTGCCAGCAGCTTGCTGGGACTAGCGATTTCCTACGAGCAGTACTTC. The V and J genes are TRBV7-2 and TRBJ2-7; 10 bases map to TRBD2. Germline V gives CDR1 SGHTA, CDR2 FQGNSA. The ends lost 3 bases at V and 1 base at J; junction bases unmatched: 6. The CDR3 is 16 residues long.

The rearrangement links TRBV18 to TRBJ2-1, with D unclear. Germline CDR1 and CDR2: KGHSH and LQKENI. Trimming shortened V by 6 bases and J by 7 bases, and 13 bases separated the two germline ends. CDR3 length equals 13 residues. CDR3 protein: CASSPGGINEQFF. The CDR3 nucleotides are TGTGCCAGCTCCCCTGGCGGTATAAATGAGCAGTTCTTC. Complete variable domain (other parts from reference TRBV18 and TRBJ2-1): NAGVMQNPRHLVRRRGQEARLRCSPMKGHSHVYWYRQLPEEGLKFMVYLQKENIIDESGMPKERFSAEFPKEGPSILRIQQVVRGDSAAYFCASSPGGINEQFFGPGTRLTVL.

This sequence joins TRBV19 and TRBJ1-1; D is unclear. V dropped 5 bases and J dropped 7 bases, with 11 bases sitting between them. The CDR3 has 12 amino acids. Germline-derived CDR1 and CDR2 are LNHDA and SQIVND (reference sequence). This CDR3 is CASSLIQHEAFF. As DNA, the CDR3 is TGTGCCAGTAGTCTAATACAGCATGAAGCTTTCTTT.

This clone was seen once. The gene calls are TRBV9 and TRBJ2-2; D is tentatively TRBD1 or TRBD2 (5 bases each). The V and J ends lost 2 bases and 5 bases respectively, with 10 bases between them. Germline CDR1 and CDR2: SGDLS and YYNGEE. This CDR3 comprises 14 residues. DNA of the CDR3: TGTGCCAGCAGCGTGGGGACCTCAACCGGGGAGCTGTTTTTT. Amino acid sequence: CASSVGTSTGELFF.

The J gene is TRBJ1-4, the V gene TRBV27; TRBD1 agrees at 7 bases. The J segment lost 4 bases and the V segment lost 3 bases, leaving 8 bases of the junction unmatched. In germline, CDR1 is MNHEY, CDR2 SMNVEV (reference sequence). The CDR3 sequence is 16 residues long. Written as DNA, the CDR3 is TGTGCCAGCAGTTTTAGAGGGACAGCCCTTAATGAAAAACTGTTTTTT. Residues: CASSFRGTALNEKLFF.

The chain recombines TRBV30 with TRBJ2-2, with 8 bases fitting TRBD1. Trimming removed 7 bases from V and 3 bases from J; junction bases left unmatched: 10. The V gene's germline CDR1 is GTSNPN and CDR2 SVGIG (reference sequence). The CDR3 is 15 amino acids. This CDR3 is CAFSRGLRDTGELFF. Written as DNA, the CDR3 is TGTGCCTTCTCCAGGGGGCTAAGGGACACCGGGGAGCTGTTTTTT. Full variable domain (remainder filled in from reference TRBV30 and TRBJ2-2): SQTIHQWPATLVQPVGSPLSLECTVEGTSNPNLYWYRQAAGRGLQLLFYSVGIGQISSEVPQNLSASRPQDRQFILSSKKLLLSDSGFYLCAFSRGLRDTGELFFGEGSRLTVL.